Reported below is one T cell receptor (beta chain). The antigen remains unidentified. The source of the sample is a study of cytomegalovirus exposure and HLA in healthy donors. Findings and limits, study-wide: Despite most TCR sequences being rare, some public TCRs occurred in many donors. Overall, about 160 TCR beta chains were annotated as cytomegalovirus-associated.

Produced via immunoSEQ multiplex PCR; TCRdb's table is partial and in-frame only. The sample lists approximately 110,000 clones; around 94% were seen once. The CDR3 covers 14 residues. Germline CDR1 and CDR2: MGHRA and YSYEKL. V was pared by 2 bases and J by 2 bases, with 9 bases between. The sample consisted of PBMCs. The TCR comes from a woman younger than 30 in good health and CMV-seronegative. The chain combines TRBV4-1 with TRBJ1-2, with D hard to call. Here the CDR3 reads CASSQPTENYGYTF. In DNA, the CDR3 is TGCGCCAGCAGCCAACCCACAGAAAACTATGGCTACACCTTC.